Only one count was recorded for the clone carrying this T cell receptor beta chain. Using immunoSEQ multiplex PCR, the repertoire was profiled, and TCRdb retains in-frame clones only, with some absent. The sample carries approximately 110,000 clones, about 94% recorded once. These data originate in a study of cytomegalovirus exposure and HLA in healthy donors. The CDR3 covers 13 residues. Germline CDR1 is SGHAT and CDR2 is FQNNGV. The J segment lost 6 bases and the V segment lost 4 bases, leaving 4 bases of the junction unmatched. What was sequenced was PBMCs. The V and J genes are TRBV11-2 and TRBJ2-3, with 7 bases identical to TRBD2. The receptor was derived from a woman between 18 and 30 years old in good health and CMV-seronegative. CDR3 nucleotide sequence: TGTGCCAGCAGCTCCCGACTAGCCGATACGCAGTATTTT. Translating gives CASSSRLADTQYF.